Sequencing of this T cell receptor beta chain was carried out in a study of CD8+ T cells in alopecia areata. The CDR3 length is 14 residues. The germline V gene encodes CDR1 MNHEY and CDR2 SVGAGI. The V segment lost 6 bases and the J segment 3 bases; nucleotides outside the gene matches: 7. Reverse transcribed after extraction, RNA yielded cDNA as the sequencing template. The table came from immunoSEQ multiplex PCR; TCRdb's copy has only in-frame clones and leaves some out. This table has about 97,000 clones, about 61% appearing once. Described treatment: oral pan-JAK inhibitor, 5-10 mg twice daily. This chain joins TRBV6-5 and TRBJ2-7; 8 nucleotides align to TRBD1. The source is a human donor with alopecia areata. The specimen comprised CD8+ T cells sorted from blood, sampled between weeks 55 and 65, from a patient treated with tofacitinib. The CDR3 DNA reads as TGTGCCAGCAGCCCCGGACAGGGTGACTACGAGCAGTACTTC. It codes for CASSPGQGDYEQYF.